This entry concerns a single T cell receptor beta chain. What it binds is unknown. Second doses were pooled across both intervals (about 4 or about 12 weeks). Sequenced by immunoSEQ multiplex PCR; TCRdb stores in-frame clones only, minus some. The sample shows approximately 140,000 clones, approximately 92% of them seen only once. These data are taken from a study of T cell responses to AZD1222 COVID-19 vaccine. Overall study findings and caveats: Most donors were white British and more were female, and clonal diversity was possibly underestimated. Spike-specific TCR breadth and depth rose after two AZD1222 doses.

CDR1 is KGHDR and CDR2 is SFDVKD in the germline V gene. V gave up 0 bases and J gave up 4 bases; unmatched junction bases: 12. The CDR3 spans 18 residues. The TCR comes from an adult who received the AZD1222 COVID-19 vaccine. The chain joins TRBV24-1 to TRBJ1-2; 8 bases line up with TRBD1. The input for sequencing was peripheral blood, taken 28 days after the second AZD1222 dose. The CDR3 loop reads CATSDLVRGLSRVYGYTF. The CDR3, as DNA: TGTGCCACCAGTGATTTGGTCAGGGGGCTTTCTCGGGTCTATGGCTACACCTTC.